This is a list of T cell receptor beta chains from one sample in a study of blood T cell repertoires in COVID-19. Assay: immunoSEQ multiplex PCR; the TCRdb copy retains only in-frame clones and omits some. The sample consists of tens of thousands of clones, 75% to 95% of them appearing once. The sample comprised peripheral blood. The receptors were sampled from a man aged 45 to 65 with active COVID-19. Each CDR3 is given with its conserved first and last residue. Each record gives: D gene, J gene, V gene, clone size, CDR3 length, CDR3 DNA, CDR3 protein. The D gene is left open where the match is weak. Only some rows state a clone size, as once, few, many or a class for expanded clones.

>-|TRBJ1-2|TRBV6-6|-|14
TGTGCCAGCAGTTACATCAGGAATAACTATGGCTACACCTTC
CASSYIRNNYGYTF
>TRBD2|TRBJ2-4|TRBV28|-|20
TGTGCCAGCAGTTTTACTCCACTAGCGGGAGGACCTCTAGCCAAAAACATTCAGTACTTC
CASSFTPLAGGPLAKNIQYF
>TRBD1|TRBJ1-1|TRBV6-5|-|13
TGTGCCACCCAAGACAGGGGGGGAACTGAAGCTTTCTTT
CATQDRGGTEAFF
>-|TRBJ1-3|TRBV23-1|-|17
TGCGCCAGCAGTCAATCGCCCCCGGGGTCCACTGGAAACACCATATATTTT
CASSQSPPGSTGNTIYF
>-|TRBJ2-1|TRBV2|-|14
TGTGCCAGCAGTGTAGGGGGTTTGGGAAATGAGCAGTTCTTC
CASSVGGLGNEQFF
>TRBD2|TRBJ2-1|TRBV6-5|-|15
TGTGCCAGCACCAAAGAGGCTAGCGGCTACAATGAGCAGTTCTTC
CASTKEASGYNEQFF
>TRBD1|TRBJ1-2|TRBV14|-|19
TGTGCCAGCAGCCAAGATGGGTTGGGGACAGTCGATGGTAACTATGGCTACACCTTC
CASSQDGLGTVDGNYGYTF
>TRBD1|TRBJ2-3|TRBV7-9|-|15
TGTGCCAGCAGCTTCGAGGGACAGAACACAGATACGCAGTATTTT
CASSFEGQNTDTQYF
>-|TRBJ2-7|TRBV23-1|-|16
TGCGCCAGCAGTCAATCTAGCGGGGACAGGGACTACGAGCAGTACTTC
CASSQSSGDRDYEQYF
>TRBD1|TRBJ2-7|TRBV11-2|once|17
TGTGCCAGCAGCACATTCCTCGGGACAGGGGGCGCATACGAGCAGTACTTC
CASSTFLGTGGAYEQYF
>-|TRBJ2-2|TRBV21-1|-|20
TGTGCCAGCAGCAAAGCTCCCTCCCGGCGGACAGGGAAAAACACCGGGGAGCTGTTTTTT
CASSKAPSRRTGKNTGELFF
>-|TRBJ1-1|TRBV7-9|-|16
TGTGCCAGCAGCCTCCCTAGCCCCCTAATCTTGACTGAAGCTTTCTTT
CASSLPSPLILTEAFF
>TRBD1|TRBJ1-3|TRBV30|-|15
TGTGCCTGGAGCCCCGGACAGGGGGGAGGAAACACCATATATTTT
CAWSPGQGGGNTIYF
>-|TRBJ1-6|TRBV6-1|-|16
TGTGCCAGCAGTGGGGGCGGGAGCTCCTATAATTCACCCCTCCACTTT
CASSGGGSSYNSPLHF
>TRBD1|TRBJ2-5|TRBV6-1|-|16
TGTGCCAGCAGTGAACTTAAGGGACAGGGTTGGGAGACCCAGTACTTC
CASSELKGQGWETQYF
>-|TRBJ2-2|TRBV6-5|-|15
TGTGCCAGCAGCACGGAGCCTTCCGGCACCGGGGAGCTGTTTTTT
CASSTEPSGTGELFF
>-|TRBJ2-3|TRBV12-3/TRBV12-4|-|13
TGTGCCAGCAGTCTAGGGACTACAGATACGCAGTATTTT
CASSLGTTDTQYF
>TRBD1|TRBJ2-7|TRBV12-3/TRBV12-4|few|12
TGTGCCAGCAGAAGGGACAGCTACGAGCAGTACTTC
CASRRDSYEQYF
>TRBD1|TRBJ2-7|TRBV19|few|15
TGTGCCAGTAGTCGAACAGGGGAACCGTCCTACGAGCAGTACTTC
CASSRTGEPSYEQYF
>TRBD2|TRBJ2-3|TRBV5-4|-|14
TGTGCCAGCAGCTTGGGACTAGCGGCAGATACGCAGTATTTT
CASSLGLAADTQYF
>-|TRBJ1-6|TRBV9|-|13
TGTGCCAGCAGCCAAGGTGGAGATTCACCCCTCCACTTT
CASSQGGDSPLHF
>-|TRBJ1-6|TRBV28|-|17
TGTGCCAGCAGTACATCCCAGGCGAGCTCCTATAATTCACCCCTCCACTTT
CASSTSQASSYNSPLHF
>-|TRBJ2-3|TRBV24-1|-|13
TGTGCCACCAGTGAAGCAGGGGCCGATACGCAGTATTTT
CATSEAGADTQYF
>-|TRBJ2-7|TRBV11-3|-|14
TGTGCCAGCAGCAAAACCCAGCGGGTCTACGAGCAGTACTTC
CASSKTQRVYEQYF
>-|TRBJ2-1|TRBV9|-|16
TGTGCCAGCAGCGCCCCCGGGACTGGATCTTTAAATGAGCAGTTCTTC
CASSAPGTGSLNEQFF
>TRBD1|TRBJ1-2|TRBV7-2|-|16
TGTGCCAGCAGCTTAGTTGTGGGGGGACAGGGCTATGGCTACACCTTC
CASSLVVGGQGYGYTF